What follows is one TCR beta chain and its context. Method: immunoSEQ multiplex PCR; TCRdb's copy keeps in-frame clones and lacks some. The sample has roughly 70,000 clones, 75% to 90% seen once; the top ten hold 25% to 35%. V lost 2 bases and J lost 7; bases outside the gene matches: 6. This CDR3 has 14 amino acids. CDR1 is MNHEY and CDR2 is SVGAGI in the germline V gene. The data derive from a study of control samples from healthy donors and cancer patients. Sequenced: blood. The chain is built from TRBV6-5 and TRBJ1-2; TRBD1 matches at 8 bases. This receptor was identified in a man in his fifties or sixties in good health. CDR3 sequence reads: CASSYGQGAFGYTF. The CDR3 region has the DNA TGTGCCAGCAGTTACGGGCAGGGGGCTTTTGGCTACACCTTC.